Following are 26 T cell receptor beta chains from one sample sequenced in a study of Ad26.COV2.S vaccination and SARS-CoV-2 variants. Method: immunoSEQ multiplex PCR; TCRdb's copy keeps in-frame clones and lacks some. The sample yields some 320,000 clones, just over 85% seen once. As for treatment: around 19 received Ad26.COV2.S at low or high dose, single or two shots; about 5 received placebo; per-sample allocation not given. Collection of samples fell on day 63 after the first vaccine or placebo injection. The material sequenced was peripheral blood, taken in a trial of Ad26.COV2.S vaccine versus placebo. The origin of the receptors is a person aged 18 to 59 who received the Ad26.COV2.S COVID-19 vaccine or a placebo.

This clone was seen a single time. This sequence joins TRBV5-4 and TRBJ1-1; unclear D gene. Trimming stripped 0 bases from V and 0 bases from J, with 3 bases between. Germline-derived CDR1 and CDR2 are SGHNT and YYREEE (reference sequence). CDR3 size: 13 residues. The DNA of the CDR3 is TGTGCCAGCAGCTTGGGCATGAACACTGAAGCTTTCTTT. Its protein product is CASSLGMNTEAFF. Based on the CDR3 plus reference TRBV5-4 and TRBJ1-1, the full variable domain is ETGVTQSPTHLIKTRGQQVTLRCSSQSGHNTVSWYQQALGQGPQFIFQYYREEENGRGNFPPRFSGLQFPNYSSELNVNALELDDSALYLCASSLGMNTEAFFGQGTRLTVV.

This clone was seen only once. The CDR3 loop reads CASSKPGLAGEAEQFF. CDR3 bases: TGTGCCAGCAGCAAACCTGGACTAGCGGGGGAGGCTGAGCAGTTCTTC. The rearrangement joins TRBV7-2 to TRBJ2-1; 13 bases match TRBD2. The ends lost 5 bases at V and 9 bases at J; junction bases unmatched: 10. The CDR3 is made up of 16 amino acids. The germline V gene has CDR1 SGHTA and CDR2 FQGNSA.

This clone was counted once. CDR3 amino acids: CASSSTGEIAAESQYF. DNA of the CDR3: TGTGCCAGTAGTTCGACAGGGGAGATCGCAGCGGAGTCGCAGTATTTT. The J gene is TRBJ2-3, the V gene TRBV19, with 8 bases identical to TRBD1. V gave up 5 bases and J gave up 10 bases; unmatched junction bases: 17. CDR3 length: 16 residues. The germline gives CDR1 LNHDA, CDR2 SQIVND (reference sequence).

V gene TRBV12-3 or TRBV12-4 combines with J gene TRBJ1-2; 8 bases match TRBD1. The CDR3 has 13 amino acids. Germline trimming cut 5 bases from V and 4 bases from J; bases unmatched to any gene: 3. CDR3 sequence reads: CASSKDRAYGYTF. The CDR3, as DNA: TGTGCCAGCAGTAAGGACAGGGCCTATGGCTACACCTTC.

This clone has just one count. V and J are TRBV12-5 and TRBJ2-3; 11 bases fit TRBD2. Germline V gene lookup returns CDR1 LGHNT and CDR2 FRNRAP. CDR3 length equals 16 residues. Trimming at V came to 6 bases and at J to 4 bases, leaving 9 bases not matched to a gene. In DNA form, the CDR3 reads TGTGCTAGTGGAAACTTCGGGACTAGCGGTTCAGATACGCAGTATTTT. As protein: CASGNFGTSGSDTQYF.

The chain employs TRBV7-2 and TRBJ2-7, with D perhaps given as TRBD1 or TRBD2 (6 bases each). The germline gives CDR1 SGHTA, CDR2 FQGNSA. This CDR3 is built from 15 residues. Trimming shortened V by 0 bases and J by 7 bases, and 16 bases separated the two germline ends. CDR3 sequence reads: CASSLATQQGGEQYF. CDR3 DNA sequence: TGTGCCAGCAGCTTAGCCACCCAACAGGGAGGTGAGCAGTACTTC.

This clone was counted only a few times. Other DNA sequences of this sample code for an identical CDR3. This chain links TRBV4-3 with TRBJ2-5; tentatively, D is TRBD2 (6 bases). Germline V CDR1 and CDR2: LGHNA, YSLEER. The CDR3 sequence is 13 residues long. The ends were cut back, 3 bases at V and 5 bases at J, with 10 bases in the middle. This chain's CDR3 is CASSQEGWETQYF. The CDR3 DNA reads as TGCGCCAGCAGCCAGGAGGGGTGGGAGACCCAGTACTTC.

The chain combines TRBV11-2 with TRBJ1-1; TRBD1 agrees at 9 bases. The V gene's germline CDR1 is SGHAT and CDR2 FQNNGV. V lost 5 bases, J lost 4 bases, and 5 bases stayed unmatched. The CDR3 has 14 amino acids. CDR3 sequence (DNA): TGTGCCAGCAGCGTTACAGGGGGCATCACTGAAGCTTTCTTT. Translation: CASSVTGGITEAFF. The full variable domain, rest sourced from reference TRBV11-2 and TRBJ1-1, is EAGVAQSPRYKIIEKRQSVAFWCNPISGHATLYWYQQILGQGPKLLIQFQNNGVVDDSQLPKDRFSAERLKGVDSTLKIQPAKLEDSAVYLCASSVTGGITEAFFGQGTRLTVV.

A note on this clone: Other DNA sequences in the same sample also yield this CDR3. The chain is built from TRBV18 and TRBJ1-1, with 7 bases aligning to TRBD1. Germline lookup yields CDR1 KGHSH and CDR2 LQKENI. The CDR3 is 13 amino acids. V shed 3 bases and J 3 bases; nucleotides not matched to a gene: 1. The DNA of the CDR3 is TGTGCCAGCTCACCCGGACAGGACACTGAAGCTTTCTTT. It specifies CASSPGQDTEAFF.

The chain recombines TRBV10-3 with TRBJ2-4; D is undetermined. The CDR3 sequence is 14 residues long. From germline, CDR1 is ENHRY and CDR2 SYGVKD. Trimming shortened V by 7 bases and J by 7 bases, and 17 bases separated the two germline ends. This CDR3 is CAITSDPAGNIQYF. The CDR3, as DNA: TGTGCCATCACCTCGGACCCGGCCGGGAACATTCAGTACTTC.

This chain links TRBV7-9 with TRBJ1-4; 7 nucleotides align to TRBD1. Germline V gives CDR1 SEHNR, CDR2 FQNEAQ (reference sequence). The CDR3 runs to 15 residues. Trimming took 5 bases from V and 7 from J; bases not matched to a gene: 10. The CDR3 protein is CASSTTTGSVEKLFF. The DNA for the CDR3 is TGTGCCAGCAGCACTACGACAGGGTCGGTTGAAAAACTGTTTTTT.

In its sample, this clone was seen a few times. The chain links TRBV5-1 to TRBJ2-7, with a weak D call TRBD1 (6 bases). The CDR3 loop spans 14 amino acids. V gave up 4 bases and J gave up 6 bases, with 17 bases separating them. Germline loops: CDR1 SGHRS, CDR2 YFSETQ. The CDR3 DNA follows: TGCGCCAGCAGCCCCGGGGACATCCTATTCGAGCAGTACTTC. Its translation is CASSPGDILFEQYF.

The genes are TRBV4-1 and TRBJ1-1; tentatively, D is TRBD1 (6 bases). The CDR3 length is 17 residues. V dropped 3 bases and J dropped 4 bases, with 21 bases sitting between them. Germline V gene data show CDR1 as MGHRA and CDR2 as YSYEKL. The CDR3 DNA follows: TGCGCCAGCAGCCACACAGACCTTGGACAGCTCAGCACTGAAGCTTTCTTT. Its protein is CASSHTDLGQLSTEAFF.

The CDR3 DNA sequence: TGTGCCAGCAGTGACCCGGGACAGCGTTTCTACGAGCAGTACTTC. It translates to CASSDPGQRFYEQYF. The chain is built from TRBV2 and TRBJ2-7, with 7 bases fitting TRBD1. The CDR3 runs 15 residues. Trimming removed 3 bases from V and 3 bases from J; junction bases left unmatched: 8. CDR1 and CDR2 (germline): SNHLY, FYNNEI.

DNA for the CDR3: TGCGCCAGCAGTGAGTCAGTCAGGGGGAACACTGAAGCTTTCTTT. Its protein product is CASSESVRGNTEAFF. V and J are TRBV10-2 and TRBJ1-1, with D tentatively TRBD1 (6 bases). The V gene's germline CDR1 is WSHSY and CDR2 SAAADI. The length of the CDR3 is 15 residues. V lost 0 bases and J 1 base, leaving 9 bases between the germline ends.

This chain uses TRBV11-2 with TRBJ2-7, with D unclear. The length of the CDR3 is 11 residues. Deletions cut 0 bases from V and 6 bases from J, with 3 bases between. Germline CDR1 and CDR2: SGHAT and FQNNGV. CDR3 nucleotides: TGTGCCAGCAGCTTAGAATTCGAGCAGTACTTC. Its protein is CASSLEFEQYF.

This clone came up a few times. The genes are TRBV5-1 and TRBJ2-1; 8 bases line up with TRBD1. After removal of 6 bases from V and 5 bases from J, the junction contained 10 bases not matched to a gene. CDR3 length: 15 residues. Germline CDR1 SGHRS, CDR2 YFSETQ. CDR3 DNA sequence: TGCGCCAGCACGACCGACAGGGGAGGCCACAATGAGCAGTTCTTC. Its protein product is CASTTDRGGHNEQFF.

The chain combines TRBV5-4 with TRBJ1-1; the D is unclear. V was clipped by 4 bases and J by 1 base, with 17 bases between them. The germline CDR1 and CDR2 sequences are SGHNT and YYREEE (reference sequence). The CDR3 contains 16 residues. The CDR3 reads CASSRSPTDPNTEAFF. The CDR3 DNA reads TGTGCCAGCAGCCGCTCTCCGACGGACCCGAACACTGAAGCTTTCTTT. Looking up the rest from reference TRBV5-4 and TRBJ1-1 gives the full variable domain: ETGVTQSPTHLIKTRGQQVTLRCSSQSGHNTVSWYQQALGQGPQFIFQYYREEENGRGNFPPRFSGLQFPNYSSELNVNALELDDSALYLCASSRSPTDPNTEAFFGQGTRLTVV.

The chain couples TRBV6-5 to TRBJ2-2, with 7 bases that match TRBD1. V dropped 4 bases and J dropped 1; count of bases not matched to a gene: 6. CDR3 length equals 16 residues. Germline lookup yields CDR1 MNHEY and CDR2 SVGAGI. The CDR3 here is CASSSRQGQNTGELFF. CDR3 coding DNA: TGTGCCAGCAGTTCTAGACAGGGACAGAACACCGGGGAGCTGTTTTTT.

CDR3 in DNA: TGCGCCAGCAGCGCAGGGGGAATAGGTCAGCCCCAGCATTTT. This sequence encodes CASSAGGIGQPQHF. The genes are TRBV5-1 and TRBJ1-5; 7 nucleotides agree with TRBD1. V was clipped by 4 bases and J by 6 bases; unmatched bases: 7. CDR1 is SGHRS and CDR2 is YFSETQ in the germline V gene. The CDR3 runs to 14 residues. Filled out from reference TRBV5-1 and TRBJ1-5, the complete variable domain reads KAGVTQTPRYLIKTRGQQVTLSCSPISGHRSVSWYQQTPGQGLQFLFEYFSETQRNKGNFPGRFSGRQFSNSRSEMNVSTLELGDSALYLCASSAGGIGQPQHFGDGTRLSIL.

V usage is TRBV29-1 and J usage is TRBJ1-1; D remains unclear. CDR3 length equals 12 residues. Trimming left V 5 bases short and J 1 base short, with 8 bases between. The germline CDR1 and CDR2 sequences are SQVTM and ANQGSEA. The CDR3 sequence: CSVLRTNTEAFF. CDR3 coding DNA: TGCAGCGTTCTACGGACGAACACTGAAGCTTTCTTT.

The CDR3 nucleotides read TGTGCCAGCAGCCCCGGGGTGATTGGGCATCAGCCCCAGCATTTT. It yields the protein CASSPGVIGHQPQHF. This chain links TRBV7-2 with TRBJ1-5; D remains ambiguous. Trimming cost V 5 bases and J 5 bases, with 16 bases left between them. In germline, CDR1 is SGHTA, CDR2 FQGNSA. The CDR3 is made up of 15 amino acids.

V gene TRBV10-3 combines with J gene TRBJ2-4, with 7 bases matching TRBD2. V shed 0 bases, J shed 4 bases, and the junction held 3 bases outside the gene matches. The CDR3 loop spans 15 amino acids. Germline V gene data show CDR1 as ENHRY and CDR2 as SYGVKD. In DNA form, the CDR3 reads TGTGCCATCAGTGAGTCCTCAGCGGGGAAAAACATTCAGTACTTC. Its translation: CAISESSAGKNIQYF.

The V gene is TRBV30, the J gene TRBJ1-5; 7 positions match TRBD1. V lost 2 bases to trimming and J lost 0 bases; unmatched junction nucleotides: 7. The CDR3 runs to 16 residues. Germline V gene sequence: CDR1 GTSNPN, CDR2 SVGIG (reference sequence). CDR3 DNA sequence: TGTGCCTGGAGTTTCGGGACAGCTTATAGCAATCAGCCCCAGCATTTT. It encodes CAWSFGTAYSNQPQHF.

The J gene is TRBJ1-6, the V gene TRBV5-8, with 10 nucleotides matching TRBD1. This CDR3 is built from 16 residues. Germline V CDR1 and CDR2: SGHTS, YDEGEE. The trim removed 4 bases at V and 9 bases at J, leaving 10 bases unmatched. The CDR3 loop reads CASSPWDRGRGSPLHF. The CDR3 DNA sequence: TGTGCCAGCAGCCCGTGGGACAGGGGCAGGGGTTCACCCCTCCACTTT. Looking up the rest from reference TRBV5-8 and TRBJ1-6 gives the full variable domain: EAGVTQSPTHLIKTRGQQATLRCSPISGHTSVYWYQQALGLGLQFLLWYDEGEERNRGNFPPRFSGRQFPNYSSELNVNALELEDSALYLCASSPWDRGRGSPLHFGNGTRLTVT.

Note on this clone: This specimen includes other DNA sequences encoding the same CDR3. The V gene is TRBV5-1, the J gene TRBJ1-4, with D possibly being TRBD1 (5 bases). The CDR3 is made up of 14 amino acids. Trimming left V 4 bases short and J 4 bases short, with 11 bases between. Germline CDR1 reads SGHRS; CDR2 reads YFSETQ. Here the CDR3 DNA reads TGCGCCAGCAGCCCAGGGACGGGTAATGAAAAACTGTTTTTT. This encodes CASSPGTGNEKLFF.